This entry concerns a single TCR delta chain. The likely explanation is a read error, given a far larger clone one base away. The same CDR3 arises from other DNA sequences in this sample as well. The entry originates in a study of γδ T cells in repeated Plasmodium falciparum infection. TCRdb ran CATT on the multiplex PCR reads. Altogether over 55,000 delta-chain clones are present, approximately 1.5% being singletons, with the ten largest covering over 12%. This CDR3 has 23 residues. CDR1 is GEAIGNYY and CDR2 is EKD in the germline V gene. Gammadelta T cells were flow-sorted from PBMC into Vgamma9/Vdelta2+ and Vdelta2-negative populations for bulk analysis.

Called V gene: TRDV2; the J gene was not called; no check of the table's D call, TRDD3, against the DNA was made. Sample: gamma-delta T cells from blood. The sequence came from a pool of human donors (malaria-infected and uninfected, not separated). The CDR3 sequence: CACDFLSLSQKGIPRRYTDKLIF. DNA for the CDR3: TGTGCCTGTGACTTCCTCTCACTTTCCCAGAAGGGGATTCCTCGGCGTTACACCGATAAGCTCATCTTT.